Listed below are T cell receptor beta chains from one sample, sequenced in a study of identical twins. Each CDR3 protein is one row after TCRdb ran MiXCR on the 5' RACE reads. The sample carries about 390,000 distinct CDR3 sequences, about 10% recorded once. Sequenced: naive T cells sorted from blood. These receptors came from a woman aged 45-65 years in good health. The CDR3 runs from the conserved cysteine through the conserved F or W. D genes are given only for firm matches. Clone size is shown for a subset of rows, as once, few, many or a class of expanded clone.

size,J,V,D,CDR3,DNA
NA,TRBJ2-3,TRBV3-1,TRBD2,CASSRILAGGSTDTQYF,TGTGCCAGCAGCCGCATCCTAGCGGGAGGGAGCACAGATACGCAGTATTTT
NA,TRBJ1-1,TRBV29-1,NA,CSGTPGYGAEAFF,TGCAGCGGTACTCCAGGGTACGGGGCTGAAGCTTTCTTT
NA,TRBJ2-1,TRBV5-1,TRBD2,CASSSAGGHEQFF,TGCGCCAGCAGCTCGGCGGGAGGGCATGAGCAGTTCTTC
NA,TRBJ2-7,TRBV20-1,TRBD2,CSATGWTSGRSSYEQYF,TGCAGTGCTACGGGATGGACTAGCGGTCGTAGCTCCTACGAGCAGTACTTC
many,TRBJ2-1,TRBV29-1,NA,CSVARDNEQFF,TGCAGCGTTGCCCGAGACAATGAGCAGTTCTTC
many,TRBJ2-1,TRBV20-1,NA,CSAPLSYNEQFF,TGCAGTGCTCCCCTCTCCTACAATGAGCAGTTCTTC
once,TRBJ2-5,TRBV27,TRBD1,CASSTRSGTGMGETQYF,TGTGCCAGCAGTACACGATCCGGGACAGGGATGGGAGAGACCCAGTACTTC
few,TRBJ2-7,TRBV19,NA,CASSIGRGPRYEQYF,TGTGCCAGTAGTATAGGGCGGGGCCCCCGATACGAGCAGTACTTC
few,TRBJ2-1,TRBV10-3,NA,CASNEGGEGNEQFF,TGTGCCTCCAACGAGGGGGGTGAGGGTAATGAGCAGTTCTTC
NA,TRBJ2-1,TRBV30,TRBD2,CAWSVLAGSYNEQFF,TGTGCCTGGAGTGTACTAGCGGGGTCGTACAATGAGCAGTTCTTC
NA,TRBJ2-5,TRBV18,NA,CASSPDLQETQYF,TGTGCCAGCTCACCCGACCTGCAAGAGACCCAGTACTTC
few,TRBJ2-5,TRBV7-8,NA,CASSPVEEGGETQYF,TGTGCCAGCAGCCCTGTAGAGGAGGGGGGAGAGACCCAGTACTTC
many,TRBJ1-5,TRBV5-5,NA,CASSFTPGHRNQPQHF,TGTGCCAGCAGCTTTACACCCGGACACCGCAATCAGCCCCAGCATTTT
many,TRBJ1-1,TRBV12-3/TRBV12-4,NA,CASSWNTEAFF,TGTGCCAGCTCATGGAACACTGAAGCTTTCTTT
NA,TRBJ2-2,TRBV9,TRBD1,CASSVSGTGAVELFF,TGTGCCAGCAGCGTCAGTGGGACAGGGGCGGTGGAGCTGTTTTTT
NA,TRBJ1-5,TRBV5-6,NA,CASSLGRGMRVGQPQHF,TGTGCCAGCAGCTTGGGTCGGGGGATGAGGGTCGGACAGCCCCAGCATTTT
many,TRBJ2-1,TRBV4-1,TRBD2,CASSQVGLAVDEQFF,TGCGCCAGCAGCCAAGTGGGACTAGCGGTCGATGAGCAGTTCTTC
NA,TRBJ1-3,TRBV6-6,NA,CASEAESGNTIYF,TGTGCCAGCGAGGCGGAGTCTGGAAACACCATATATTTT
many,TRBJ2-2,TRBV5-5,TRBD2,CASSFTGLAGDLTGELFF,TGTGCCAGCAGCTTCACGGGACTAGCGGGAGATCTCACCGGGGAGCTGTTTTTT
NA,TRBJ2-3,TRBV12-3/TRBV12-4,TRBD2,CASRGLVDTQYF,TGTGCCAGCAGGGGACTAGTGGATACGCAGTATTTT
many,TRBJ2-2,TRBV6-1,TRBD2,CASSARSRLAGGDGELFF,TGTGCCAGCAGTGCCCGAAGTAGACTAGCGGGAGGAGACGGGGAGCTGTTTTTT
few,TRBJ2-1,TRBV9,TRBD2,CASSVGSSGRLREQFF,TGTGCCAGCAGCGTAGGGTCTAGCGGGAGATTGAGGGAGCAGTTCTTC
few,TRBJ2-4,TRBV3-1,TRBD1,CASSQAGTVLAKNIQYF,TGTGCCAGCAGCCAAGCCGGGACAGTCCTAGCCAAAAACATTCAGTACTTC
NA,TRBJ2-1,TRBV3-1,NA,CASSQGVRAYNEQFF,TGTGCCAGCAGCCAGGGGGTGCGGGCCTACAATGAGCAGTTCTTC
many,TRBJ2-3,TRBV11-2,NA,CASSLGHTWAPDTQYF,TGTGCCAGCAGCTTGGGACACACTTGGGCCCCGGATACGCAGTATTTT
NA,TRBJ2-1,TRBV7-8,TRBD2,CASSPTSGRAVEQFF,TGTGCCAGCAGCCCCACTAGCGGGAGGGCCGTTGAGCAGTTCTTC
NA,TRBJ2-5,TRBV5-1,TRBD2,CASSSGLDQETQYF,TGCGCCAGCAGCTCAGGACTAGATCAAGAGACCCAGTACTTC
many,TRBJ1-1,TRBV5-1,NA,CASSLDVGEAFF,TGCGCCAGCAGCTTGGATGTTGGAGAAGCTTTCTTT
few,TRBJ2-1,TRBV7-7,NA,CASSLQPGGVSSHEQFF,TGTGCCAGCAGCCTACAACCAGGGGGGGTGAGTTCCCATGAGCAGTTCTTC
few,TRBJ2-2,TRBV6-5,NA,CASSYDLTRVPGGELFF,TGTGCCAGCAGTTACGATTTGACTAGGGTGCCTGGCGGGGAGCTGTTTTTT
NA,TRBJ2-1,TRBV30,NA,CAWSPGGGTEQFF,TGTGCCTGGAGCCCAGGGGGGGGGACTGAGCAGTTCTTC
few,TRBJ2-5,TRBV5-1,TRBD2,CASSYGSGIETQYF,TGCGCCAGCAGCTACGGTAGCGGGATCGAGACCCAGTACTTC
few,TRBJ2-2,TRBV3-1,NA,CASSPTGGHTGELFF,TGTGCCAGCAGCCCAACCGGGGGGCACACCGGGGAGCTGTTTTTT
NA,TRBJ1-1,TRBV14,NA,CASSHLGGVDTEAFF,TGTGCCAGCAGCCATCTAGGAGGGGTGGACACTGAAGCTTTCTTT
many,TRBJ1-2,TRBV5-1,TRBD1,CASSPDGQAPYGYTF,TGCGCCAGCAGCCCTGACGGACAGGCCCCCTATGGCTACACCTTC
few,TRBJ2-3,TRBV5-6,NA,CASTRDGYTDTQYF,TGTGCCAGCACCCGGGACGGCTACACAGATACGCAGTATTTT
NA,TRBJ2-5,TRBV19,TRBD1,CASSMTGVGRTGGIKTQYF,TGTGCCAGTAGTATGACGGGCGTCGGTCGGACAGGGGGCATAAAGACCCAGTACTTC
many,TRBJ2-2,TRBV2,NA,CASSVLLPTGELFF,TGTGCCAGCAGTGTGCTCTTACCCACCGGGGAGCTGTTTTTT
few,TRBJ2-1,TRBV4-1,NA,CASSTLANEQFF,TGCGCCAGCAGCACTCTAGCCAATGAGCAGTTCTTC
NA,TRBJ2-1,TRBV24-1,TRBD2,CATSDLGTSALDDQFF,TGTGCCACCAGTGATTTGGGGACTAGCGCGCTTGATGATCAGTTCTTC
NA,TRBJ1-1,TRBV5-1,NA,CASSLIPNTEAFF,TGCGCCAGCAGCTTGATACCGAACACTGAAGCTTTCTTT
many,TRBJ2-2,TRBV5-1,NA,CASSLPRGQVTGGELFF,TGCGCCAGCAGCTTGCCTCGGGGGCAGGTGACCGGCGGGGAGCTGTTTTTT
few,TRBJ2-4,TRBV12-3/TRBV12-4,NA,CASSFSGQVQNIQYF,TGTGCCAGCAGTTTCTCCGGGCAGGTCCAAAACATTCAGTACTTC
NA,TRBJ1-2,TRBV4-1,TRBD1,CASSQTTGGDGYTF,TGCGCCAGCAGCCAAACGACAGGGGGTGATGGCTACACCTTC
NA,TRBJ1-5,TRBV6-6,NA,CASSSGPRQKASNQPQHF,TGTGCCAGCAGTTCCGGGCCTAGACAGAAGGCCAGTAATCAGCCCCAGCATTTT
few,TRBJ2-3,TRBV3-1,NA,CASSQVTRASTDTQYF,TGTGCCAGCAGCCAAGTGACAAGAGCTAGCACAGATACGCAGTATTTT
NA,TRBJ2-3,TRBV6-5,NA,CASSPPGAHTQYF,TGTGCCAGCAGTCCCCCCGGGGCTCATACGCAGTATTTT
NA,TRBJ2-7,TRBV6-5,TRBD2,CASRLTKTSGRIEQYF,TGTGCCAGCAGACTAACAAAGACTAGCGGGAGAATCGAGCAGTACTTC
few,TRBJ1-1,TRBV29-1,NA,CSVGRTDTEAFF,TGCAGCGTTGGCCGGACGGACACTGAAGCTTTCTTT
NA,TRBJ1-1,TRBV29-1,TRBD1,CSGTRDRVGSEAFF,TGCAGCGGCACCAGGGACAGGGTTGGGTCTGAAGCTTTCTTT
many,TRBJ2-5,TRBV5-1,NA,CASSPTGIQETQYF,TGCGCCAGCAGCCCAACAGGGATCCAAGAGACCCAGTACTTC
NA,TRBJ2-1,TRBV5-1,TRBD2,CASSLGATSGRPNEQFF,TGCGCCAGCAGCTTGGGTGCAACTAGCGGGAGGCCAAATGAGCAGTTCTTC
few,TRBJ2-3,TRBV29-1,NA,CSVGGGTQYF,TGCAGCGTTGGTGGGGGTACGCAGTATTTT
few,TRBJ2-5,TRBV6-2/TRBV6-3,TRBD2,CASSYLAGGPAETQYF,TGTGCCAGCAGTTACCTAGCGGGAGGGCCCGCTGAGACCCAGTACTTC